One and the same sample provided the 20 T cell receptor beta chains below, sequenced in a study of breast tumors, draining lymph nodes, adjacent tissues. Axillary draining lymph nodes of breast cancer patients supplied the node samples. TCRdb passed the multiplex PCR reads through MiXCR, listing each CDR3 protein once. Of 100,000 to 150,000 distinct CDR3 sequences in the sample, 15% to 20% were seen once. Sequencing was performed on axillary lymph node tissue. Receptors were obtained from a female donor with breast cancer. Some clones in this sample may be carry-over from other donors' samples.

For this clonotype: Given a much more abundant clone one base away, this may be a read error. The V call is TRBV2, the J call TRBJ2-7; 9 nucleotides line up with TRBD1. Germline values: CDR1 SNHLY, CDR2 FYNNEI. V lost 9 bases to trimming and J lost 3 bases; unmatched junction nucleotides: 15. The CDR3 is 16 residues long. The CDR3 spells CASLKAPGQGFYEQYF. For the CDR3, the DNA is TGTGCCAGTTTAAAAGCCCCGGGACAGGGTTTCTACGAGCAGTACTTC.

The genes are TRBV20-1 and TRBJ2-5, with 7 bases aligning to TRBD1. The CDR3 has 13 amino acids. Trimming took 6 bases from V and 9 from J; bases not matched to a gene: 13. Looked up from germline, CDR1 is DFQATT and CDR2 is SNEGSKA (reference sequence). This chain's CDR3 is CSAEYRVQGAQYF. The DNA for the CDR3 is TGCAGTGCGGAATACAGGGTTCAGGGGGCCCAGTACTTC.

Points on this clonotype: A much larger clonotype is one base distant, so this may be a read error. The CDR3 end shows no conserved phenylalanine or tryptophan, and so a read error is likely. This chain connects TRBV5-4 to TRBJ1-2; D possibly corresponds to TRBD1 (5 bases). This CDR3 contains 14 residues. CDR1 and CDR2 (germline): SGHNT, YYREEE (reference sequence). CDR3 loop: CASNLGLQNYGYTL. CDR3 nucleotide sequence: TGTGCCAGCAACTTGGGGCTCCAAAACTATGGCTACACCCTC.

In this sample, this clonotype turned up many times. V and J are TRBV20-1 and TRBJ2-5; 8 bases map to TRBD2. CDR3 length: 14 residues. After removal of 4 bases from V and 7 bases from J, the junction contained 11 bases not matched to a gene. The germline V gene encodes CDR1 DFQATT and CDR2 SNEGSKA (reference sequence). CDR3 sequence (DNA): TGCAGTGCTACTCGGGGGGGGAGAATCGTGACCCAGTACTTC. This codes for CSATRGGRIVTQYF.

This clonotype was counted many times. This chain connects TRBV5-5 to TRBJ2-5, with 9 positions matching TRBD1. Looked up from germline, CDR1 is SGHKS and CDR2 is YYEKEE (reference sequence). Germline trimming cut 0 bases from V and 4 bases from J; bases unmatched to any gene: 4. CDR3 length: 15 amino acids. CDR3 nucleotide sequence: TGTGCCAGCAGCTTGGCTGGGACAGGGCTAGAGACCCAGTACTTC. Translation gives CASSLAGTGLETQYF.

This clonotype was seen ten or more times. The J gene is TRBJ2-1, the V gene TRBV19; TRBD1 or TRBD2 may be the D gene (5 bases each). Germline CDR1 LNHDA, CDR2 SQIVND (reference sequence). The V end lost 5 bases, the J end lost 5 bases, and 16 bases lay between the germline ends. This CDR3 is 15 amino acids long. CDR3 loop: CASSEGRGGHNEQFF. DNA for the CDR3: TGTGCCAGTAGTGAAGGCCGGGGCGGCCACAATGAGCAGTTCTTC. Looking up the rest from reference TRBV19 and TRBJ2-1 gives the full variable domain: DGGITQSPKYLFRKEGQNVTLSCEQNLNHDAMYWYRQDPGQGLRLIYYSQIVNDFQKGDIAEGYSVSREKKESFPLTVTSAQKNPTAFYLCASSEGRGGHNEQFFGPGTRLTVL.

This clonotype turned up a few times. The genes are TRBV6-1 and TRBJ2-2; the match to TRBD1 covers 8 bases. Germline loops: CDR1 MNHNS, CDR2 SASEGT. The CDR3 spans 15 residues. The ends lost 6 bases at V and 3 bases at J; junction bases unmatched: 6. The CDR3 loop is CASRTQGADTGELFF. In DNA form, the CDR3 reads TGTGCCAGCAGGACGCAGGGGGCGGACACCGGGGAGCTGTTTTTT.

This clonotype was picked up one time. The rearrangement joins TRBV4-1 to TRBJ2-6; 7 bases are shared with TRBD1. Germline assignment: CDR1 MGHRA and CDR2 YSYEKL. The junction had 7 bases not matched to a gene; V was cut back by 2 bases and J by 0 bases. The CDR3 length is 18 residues. CDR3 DNA sequence: TGCGCCAGCAGCCAACCGACAGGGATGAACTCTGGGGCCAACGTCCTGACTTTC. Its translation is CASSQPTGMNSGANVLTF.

This clonotype was seen only a few times. This may be a read error: a much more frequent sequence differs by one nucleotide. The chain carries TRBV2 and TRBJ2-3; D remains ambiguous. V shed 8 bases and J shed 0 bases, with 18 bases lying between them. This CDR3 has 16 residues. Germline lookup yields CDR1 SNHLY and CDR2 FYNNEI. The CDR3 protein is CASHQQLPISTDTQYF. CDR3 DNA sequence: TGTGCCAGCCATCAACAGCTACCTATTAGCACAGATACGCAGTATTTT.

This clonotype was seen repeatedly, ten times or more. The chain combines TRBV20-1 with TRBJ1-5; no clear D. V was clipped by 4 bases and J by 3 bases, with 10 bases between them. CDR1 and CDR2 (germline): DFQATT, SNEGSKA (reference sequence). This CDR3 has 13 amino acids. The CDR3 region has the DNA TGCAGTGCTATGGAGAGTAACAATCAGCCCCAGCATTTT. Its translation is CSAMESNNQPQHF.

The chain has TRBV30 and TRBJ1-5; no clear D gene. CDR1 is GTSNPN, CDR2 SVGIG, per germline (reference sequence). V was cut by 2 bases and J by 1 base, with 6 bases left in between. The CDR3 has 13 residues. The CDR3 region has the DNA TGTGCCTGGAGTTGGCAGAGCAATCAGCCCCAGCATTTT. As protein: CAWSWQSNQPQHF.

Many counts were recorded for this clonotype. The rearrangement links TRBV5-4 to TRBJ2-7; 7 bases fit TRBD1. The junction had 10 bases not matched to a gene; V was cut back by 3 bases and J by 4 bases. Germline V gene sequence: CDR1 SGHNT, CDR2 YYREEE (reference sequence). This CDR3 is built from 15 residues. CDR3 bases: TGTGCCAGCAGCTCCCACCCGGACAGGACGTACGAGCAGTACTTC. This encodes CASSSHPDRTYEQYF.

Concerning this clonotype itself: A much larger clone lies one base from this, so it may be a read error. The chain has TRBV20-1 and TRBJ2-3; unclear D gene. Germline V gene sequence: CDR1 DFQATT, CDR2 SNEGSKA (reference sequence). CDR3 size: 15 residues. Here the CDR3 DNA reads TGCAGTGCCGAACTACCGATGGCCCTCACAGATGCGCAGTATTTT. Amino acids: CSAELPMALTDAQYF.

In regard to this clonotype: Being one base from a much bigger clone, this may be a read error. The chain has TRBV11-2 and TRBJ2-1; maybe TRBD2 (5 bases). The germline gives CDR1 SGHAT, CDR2 FQNNGV. The CDR3 is made up of 15 amino acids. Trimming stripped 1 base from V and 6 bases from J, with 13 bases between. CDR3 in DNA: TGTGCCAGCAGCTTAGGTCAGCTAGCCGGCAATGAGCAGTTCTTC. Its translation is CASSLGQLAGNEQFF.

This clonotype showed up many times. A read error may account for a junction end that differs from germline. This sequence joins TRBV19 and TRBJ2-5; the match to TRBD2 covers 12 bases. CDR3 size: 17 residues. In germline, CDR1 is LNHDA, CDR2 SQIVND (reference sequence). DNA for the CDR3: TGTGCCAGTAGTATTTCGGGCCTGACTAGCGGGGGACTTCCCAGTAACTTT. This codes for CASSISGLTSGGLPSNF.

This clonotype was counted many times. The genes are TRBV5-1 and TRBJ2-3, with TRBD2 matching over 11 bases. The germline V gene encodes CDR1 SGHRS and CDR2 YFSETQ. The CDR3 contains 19 residues. V was pared by 5 bases and J by 6 bases, with 20 bases of the junction left unmatched. DNA of the CDR3: TGCGCCAGCAGACCCCCTCTAACGCTAGCGGGAGGACCGACGGATACGCAGTATTTT. This sequence encodes CASRPPLTLAGGPTDTQYF.

This clonotype was counted a few times. The genes are TRBV19 and TRBJ2-6, with 8 nucleotides matching TRBD1. V shed 7 bases, J shed 0 bases, and the junction held 8 bases outside the gene matches. This CDR3 has 17 residues. The V gene's germline CDR1 is LNHDA and CDR2 SQIVND (reference sequence). The CDR3 here is CASKSGQEYSGANVLTF. DNA for the CDR3: TGTGCCAGTAAGTCGGGACAGGAGTACTCTGGGGCCAACGTCCTGACTTTC.

This clonotype was observed once. A much larger clone sits a single nucleotide away, making a read error possible. The genes are TRBV19 and TRBJ1-2; D not resolved. The CDR3 length is 15 residues. CDR1 and CDR2 (germline): LNHDA, SQIVND (reference sequence). CDR3 sequence (DNA): TGTGCCAGTAGTCCGGAGGTCGTCACTAACTATGGCAACACCTTC. This gives the protein CASSPEVVTNYGNTF.

This clonotype has only a few counts. This chain uses TRBV28 with TRBJ2-7, with 8 bases lining up with TRBD1. Germline CDR1 is MDHEN and CDR2 is SYDVKM. CDR3 length: 14 amino acids. V lost 4 bases and J lost 7; bases outside the gene matches: 9. CDR3 protein: CASSSQQGVGEQYF. Written as DNA, the CDR3 is TGTGCCAGCAGTTCTCAACAGGGGGTAGGGGAGCAGTACTTC.

In the case of this clonotype: This may arise from a read error, as a much more abundant clone is one base away. The gene calls are TRBV11-3 and TRBJ1-5; D possibly corresponds to TRBD1 (5 bases). The CDR3 covers 15 residues. In germline, CDR1 is SGHNT, CDR2 YENEEA. Trimming took off 2 bases at V and 2 bases at J, with 10 bases between the two ends. CDR3 amino acids: CASSLYPGGNQPQHF. The CDR3 nucleotides are TGTGCCAGCAGCTTATATCCGGGGGGCAATCAGCCCCAGCATTTT. The entire variable domain, with the rest obtained from reference TRBV11-3 and TRBJ1-5, is as follows: EAGVVQSPRYKIIEKKQPVAFWCNPISGHNTLYWYLQNLGQGPELLIRYENEEAVDDSQLPKDRFSAERLKGVDSTLKIQPAELGDSAVYLCASSLYPGGNQPQHFGDGTRLSIL.